These 16 T cell receptor beta chains were all obtained from the same sample, sequenced in a study of molecular identifiers for immune sequencing clone quantification. TCRdb re-derived calls from the PCR reads in MiXCR, one entry per CDR3 protein. The data hold 250,000 to 400,000 distinct CDR3 sequences, with over 20% observed a single time. The sample taken for sequencing was naive CD8+ T cells from blood, with Jurkat cell RNA spiked in. Subset indicated: FACS-sorted CD8+CD4-CCR7+CD45RA+ naive T cells. The receptors originated from a human donor in good health. Some libraries in this study had Jurkat cell RNA spiked in.

This clonotype has a count of ten or more. This sequence joins TRBV6-5 and TRBJ2-7; 10 nucleotides line up with TRBD1. V lost 3 bases to trimming and J lost 4 bases; unmatched junction nucleotides: 9. The CDR3 has 16 amino acids. Germline CDR1 is MNHEY and CDR2 is SVGAGI. CDR3 bases: TGTGCCAGCAGTTATGAGTATCGACAGGGGGCTTACGAGCAGTACTTC. Its protein product is CASSYEYRQGAYEQYF.

Comment on this clonotype: One base away lies a much larger clone, so this may be a sequencing read error. J is TRBJ1-2 and V is TRBV7-9, with 11 nucleotides matching TRBD1. Per germline, CDR1 SEHNR and CDR2 FQNEAQ (reference sequence). The CDR3 sequence is 17 residues long. Trimming cost V 7 bases and J 1 base; bases outside gene matches: 11. The CDR3 DNA reads TGTGCCAGCATCCCTGCGGGGGGACAGGGGGGTAACTATGGCTACACCTTC. It translates to CASIPAGGQGGNYGYTF.

A word on this clonotype: Sequence at one end of the junction differs from germline and may be a read error. V is TRBV7-9 and J is TRBJ2-3; 9 nucleotides align to TRBD2. Germline values: CDR1 SEHNR, CDR2 FQNEAQ (reference sequence). The CDR3 extends over 17 amino acids. CDR3 protein: CASSPPGLAPSTDAQYF. CDR3 coding DNA: TGTGCCAGCAGCCCGCCCGGACTAGCGCCTAGCACAGATGCGCAGTATTTT.

This clonotype was recorded at least ten times. The gene calls are TRBV6-5 and TRBJ2-5; D ambiguous. The CDR3 sequence is 16 residues long. The ends were cut back, 2 bases at V and 4 bases at J, with 17 bases in the middle. Per the germline V gene, CDR1 is MNHEY and CDR2 is SVGAGI. This CDR3 is CASSYRTHSTSETQYF. CDR3 nucleotide sequence: TGTGCCAGCAGTTACCGGACGCACTCCACCTCAGAGACCCAGTACTTC.

Of note for this clonotype: Germline and junction disagree at one end, which may indicate a read error. The gene calls are TRBV4-3 and TRBJ2-2, with 7 bases aligning to TRBD2. This CDR3 is 14 amino acids long. The germline CDR1 and CDR2 sequences are LGHNA and YSLEER. CDR3 loop: CASSQDLNGGGLFF. The CDR3 bases are TGCGCCAGCAGCCAAGATCTGAACGGCGGGGGGCTGTTTTTT.

In its sample, this clonotype was seen many times. The rearrangement uses TRBV27 and TRBJ2-7; the D gene is possibly TRBD2 (6 bases). Germline V gene lookup returns CDR1 MNHEY and CDR2 SMNVEV (reference sequence). The CDR3 consists of 13 residues. Trimming stripped 2 bases from V and 12 bases from J, with 17 bases between. CDR3 protein: CASSLSSGSRRYF. The CDR3 nucleotides are TGTGCCAGCAGTTTAAGTAGCGGATCGAGGAGGTACTTC.

This clonotype was seen ten or more times. This chain joins TRBV2 and TRBJ2-1; D is unresolved. The CDR3 totals 12 residues. V dropped 5 bases and J dropped 6 bases, with 8 bases sitting between them. Per germline, CDR1 SNHLY and CDR2 FYNNEI. The CDR3, as DNA: TGTGCCAGCAGTCTTCTCAGCAATGAGCAGTTCTTC. This encodes CASSLLSNEQFF.

This clonotype was counted at least ten times. The rearrangement joins TRBV20-1 to TRBJ2-7, with a weak D call TRBD1 (6 bases). The germline gives CDR1 DFQATT, CDR2 SNEGSKA (reference sequence). Between the trimmed V and J ends, which lost 5 bases and 0 bases, there was a span of 11 bases. This CDR3 comprises 13 residues. The CDR3 sequence is CSADRPSSYEQYF. The CDR3 nucleotides read TGCAGTGCTGACAGGCCGAGCTCCTACGAGCAGTACTTC.

This clonotype was observed many times. This rearrangement joins TRBV7-6 to TRBJ2-1; 14 nucleotides match TRBD2. Germline V lookup: CDR1 SGHVS, CDR2 FNYEAQ. The V gene end was trimmed by 6 bases and the J gene end by 5 bases; junction bases not matched to a gene: 6. The CDR3 sequence is 16 residues long. The CDR3 here is CASSKTSGGGNNEQFF. The CDR3 nucleotides read TGTGCCAGCAGTAAGACTAGCGGGGGGGGTAACAATGAGCAGTTCTTC.

The chain couples TRBV30 to TRBJ1-4; D remains ambiguous. CDR1 GTSNPN and CDR2 SVGIG come from the germline V gene (reference sequence). Trimming removed 0 bases from V and 3 bases from J, with 8 bases in between. The CDR3 is 14 residues long. CDR3 loop: CAWSVGSSNEKLFF. In DNA, the CDR3 is TGTGCCTGGAGTGTTGGAAGCTCTAATGAAAAACTGTTTTTT.

Note on this clonotype: A much larger clone differs by one base, so this may be a read error. V and J are TRBV7-9 and TRBJ2-7; D is uncertain. Looked up from germline, CDR1 is SEHNR and CDR2 is FQNEAQ (reference sequence). CDR3 length equals 13 residues. The V end lost 5 bases, the J end lost 7 bases, and 15 bases lay between the germline ends. CDR3: CASSPIRSYEQYF. CDR3 in DNA: TGTGCCAGCAGCCCTATCCGCTCGTATGAGCAGTACTTC.

Points on this clonotype: A read error may explain this, as a much larger clone is one base away. This chain joins TRBV12-3 or TRBV12-4 and TRBJ2-3; perhaps TRBD2 as D (5 bases). The germline V and J ends were trimmed by 7 bases and 4 bases, with 12 bases remaining between them. This CDR3 region has 13 residues. For the CDR3, the DNA is TGTGCCAGCACCGCCGCAGCGGCAGATACGCAGTATTTT. Translation: CASTAAAADTQYF.

Points on this clonotype: A read error may be the cause here, since a much bigger clone is one base away. Likely a read error: the CDR3 ends without its conserved phenylalanine or tryptophan. V and J are TRBV7-9 and TRBJ1-2; D remains unclear. Germline-derived CDR1 and CDR2 are SEHNR and FQNEAQ (reference sequence). The CDR3 length is 15 residues. The V end was cut by 0 bases, the J end by 3 bases, with 11 bases between. Written as DNA, the CDR3 is TGTGCCAGCAGCTTAGCAGGGTACATTGACTATGGCTACACCTCC. Residues: CASSLAGYIDYGYTS.

V and J are TRBV7-6 and TRBJ2-1, with no clear D. Deletions cut 5 bases from V and 10 bases from J, with 15 bases between. Germline V CDR1 and CDR2: SGHVS, FNYEAQ. The CDR3 contains 13 residues. CDR3 nucleotides: TGTGCCAGCAGCCGCCCTCCGGCAGCCGAGCAGTTCTTC. It yields the protein CASSRPPAAEQFF.

On this clonotype itself: This may arise from a read error, as a much more abundant clone is one base away. The chain joins TRBV4-3 to TRBJ2-7; 12 bases align to TRBD2. V lost 2 bases and J lost 0; bases outside the gene matches: 8. The CDR3 has 18 amino acids. Germline V CDR1 and CDR2: LGHNA, YSLEER. CDR3: CASSQREWTSGISYEQYF. CDR3 coding DNA: TGCGCCAGCAGCCAAAGGGAATGGACTAGCGGGATCTCCTACGAGCAGTACTTC.

This clonotype came up a few times. For the CDR3, the DNA is TGTGCCAGCAGTTACTTCGCGAGCTCCTACAATGAGCAGTTCTTC. Residues: CASSYFASSYNEQFF. The V call is TRBV6-2 or TRBV6-3, the J call TRBJ2-1; D gene unclear. This CDR3 region has 15 residues. The V end lost 1 base, the J end lost 0 bases, and 7 bases lay between the germline ends. CDR1 and CDR2 from the germline V gene are MNHEY and SVGEGT.